These T cell receptor beta chains were read from a single sample in a study of beta chain features in type 1 diabetes. Measured with immunoSEQ multiplex PCR; TCRdb has only the in-frame clones, and not every one. The repertoire holds fewer than 150,000 clones, with roughly 7.2% as singletons. Sequenced material: central memory CD4+ T cells from blood. These receptors came from a woman in her thirties in good health. Both conserved end residues are part of each CDR3. Each record gives: clone size, J gene, D gene, V gene, CDR3 DNA, CDR3 protein. The D gene is left open where the match is weak. Size values are once, few and many counts, or a class for expanded clones, and some rows have none.

>.|TRBJ2-5|.|TRBV19
TGTGCCAGTAATTTTGCGGGGCCTCAAGAGACCCAGTACTTC
CASNFAGPQETQYF
>.|TRBJ1-2|TRBD1|TRBV4-3
TGCGCCAGCAGCCAAGAAGGGGGCCACACCTTC
CASSQEGGHTF
>few|TRBJ2-5|.|TRBV9
TGTGCCAGCAGCGTCCGGGACAACCAAGAGACCCAGTACTTC
CASSVRDNQETQYF
>.|TRBJ1-1|.|TRBV6-5
TGTGCCAGCAGTTATCAGAACACTGAAGCTTTCTTT
CASSYQNTEAFF
>.|TRBJ2-5|.|TRBV18
TGTGCCAGCTCACCCCCCTCCCGCCAGGAGACCCAGTACTTC
CASSPPSRQETQYF
>.|TRBJ2-7|.|TRBV4-2
TGTGCCAGCAGCACCGACAGGAATACCTACGAGCAGTACTTC
CASSTDRNTYEQYF
>.|TRBJ2-5|.|TRBV5-1
TGCGCCAGCAGCTTGTTTAGATCCCAAGAGACCCAGTACTTC
CASSLFRSQETQYF
>.|TRBJ2-7|TRBD1|TRBV7-2
TGTGCCAGCAGCTTAGCCGGGACAGGGAGCTCCTACGAGCAGTACTTC
CASSLAGTGSSYEQYF
>.|TRBJ2-5|.|TRBV5-1
TGCGCCAGCAGCTTGTTGGCAGGTCAAGAGACCCAGTACTTC
CASSLLAGQETQYF
>.|TRBJ2-7|.|TRBV20-1
TGCAGTGCTAGCGAGTACGAGCAGTACTTC
CSASEYEQYF
>.|TRBJ2-3|TRBD1|TRBV7-6
TGTGCCAGCAGCTCACGACAGGGGAGGACAGGCACAGATACGCAGTATTTT
CASSSRQGRTGTDTQYF
>few|TRBJ1-5|.|TRBV30
TGTGCCTGGAGTGCCTCTGGGACACTAAGCAATCAGCCCCAGCATTTT
CAWSASGTLSNQPQHF
>.|TRBJ2-7|TRBD1|TRBV28
TGTGCCAGCAAGAGCACAGGGGAAAATAACGAGCAGTACTTC
CASKSTGENNEQYF
>.|TRBJ1-1|.|TRBV5-4
TGTGCCAGCAGCTCCCTCGGACAGTCGAACACTGAAGCTTTCTTT
CASSSLGQSNTEAFF
>few|TRBJ2-5|.|TRBV2
TGTGCCAGCAGTTCCCGACGGGGGGAGACCCAGTACTTC
CASSSRRGETQYF
>.|TRBJ2-5|TRBD1|TRBV6-6
TGTGCCAGCCATCCCGACAGGGTAGGCCAAGAGACCCAGTACTTC
CASHPDRVGQETQYF
>few|TRBJ2-1|TRBD2|TRBV29-1
TGCAGCTACTGGACTAGCTCCCTCTACAATGAGCAGTTCTTC
CSYWTSSLYNEQFF
>.|TRBJ2-3|TRBD1|TRBV4-3
TGCGCCAGCAGCACTGGACAGGGGAAGGCAGATACGCAGTATTTT
CASSTGQGKADTQYF
>few|TRBJ2-1|.|TRBV5-4
TGTGCCAGCAGCTTCGGGAACTATGAGTTCTTC
CASSFGNYEFF
>.|TRBJ2-7|TRBD1|TRBV7-8
TGTGCCAGCACCGACAGGGGGCTCTACGAGCAGTACTTC
CASTDRGLYEQYF
>many|TRBJ2-5|TRBD2|TRBV2
TGTGCCAGCAGGAGACTAGCGGGCCACCAAGAGACCCAGTACTTC
CASRRLAGHQETQYF
>many|TRBJ2-7|TRBD2|TRBV5-6
TGTGCCAGCAGCCCGGGACTAGCGGTGGGAGTCAGCTCCTACGAGCAGTACTTC
CASSPGLAVGVSSYEQYF
>.|TRBJ2-1|.|TRBV11-2
TGTGCCAGCGCCCTCACGCGCGGGCCGTTTAATGAGCAGTTCTTC
CASALTRGPFNEQFF
>.|TRBJ2-3|TRBD1|TRBV7-2
TGTGCCAGCAGCCCTGGACAGGGGGCCACAGATACGCAGTATTTT
CASSPGQGATDTQYF
>few|TRBJ2-5|.|TRBV11-3
TGTGCCAGCAGCTTAAAATTCAGGGAGACCCAGTACTTC
CASSLKFRETQYF
>few|TRBJ1-2|.|TRBV6-6
TGTGCCAGCAGTTACAACAAGAACTATGGCTACACCTTC
CASSYNKNYGYTF
>few|TRBJ1-2|.|TRBV10-2
TGCGCCAGCAGTGACCTGACATCAATCTATGGCTACACCTTC
CASSDLTSIYGYTF
>.|TRBJ2-5|TRBD2|TRBV5-4
TGTGCCAGCAGCTTGGGCGGGAGGGAGCGGTTATCCCAGTACTTC
CASSLGGRERLSQYF
>.|TRBJ1-5|TRBD1|TRBV10-3
TGTGCCATACAGGGGGATGGCAATCAGCCCCAGCATTTT
CAIQGDGNQPQHF
>few|TRBJ1-1|TRBD1|TRBV6-9
TGTGCCAGCAGTTCCGAAAGAGGACAGGGGAACACTGAAGCTTTCTTT
CASSSERGQGNTEAFF
>.|TRBJ2-1|.|TRBV5-5
TGTGCCAGCAGCTTAGGGGTTCCACAGAATGAGCAGTTCTTC
CASSLGVPQNEQFF
>many|TRBJ2-5|.|TRBV29-1
TGCAGCGTTGGCAGGGACCAGGGGCGGGAGACCCAGTACTTC
CSVGRDQGRETQYF
>few|TRBJ1-5|TRBD1|TRBV11-2
TGTGCCAGCAGCACCGGGACAGATCAGCCCCAGCATTTT
CASSTGTDQPQHF
>few|TRBJ1-1|.|TRBV7-9
TGTGCCAGCAGCTTAATTAGCCGAGAAGCTTTCTTT
CASSLISREAFF
>.|TRBJ2-7|.|TRBV6-5
TGTGCCAGCAGTTACTCGTTCGGCTCCTACGAGCAGTACTTC
CASSYSFGSYEQYF
>.|TRBJ2-1|.|TRBV2
TGTGCCAGCGAGCGGAGCTCCTACAATGAGCAGTTCTTC
CASERSSYNEQFF
>.|TRBJ2-1|.|TRBV11-2
TGTGCCAGCAGTTTGAGCGGGTTGGAGCAGTTCTTC
CASSLSGLEQFF
>.|TRBJ2-3|TRBD2|TRBV5-4
TGTGCCAGCAGCTTCGCCCGAGCGGGAAACACAGATACGCAGTATTTT
CASSFARAGNTDTQYF
>.|TRBJ2-5|TRBD1|TRBV5-6
TGTGCCAGCAGCTTGGAGGACAGGGGGGAGACCCAGTACTTC
CASSLEDRGETQYF
>few|TRBJ1-2|.|TRBV5-6
TGTGCCAGCAGCTTGGGAGGTTCGAGCTATGGCTACACCTTC
CASSLGGSSYGYTF
>.|TRBJ2-1|TRBD1|TRBV19
TGTGCCAGTACCCTAGGACAGGAAGGAAATGAGCAGTTCTTC
CASTLGQEGNEQFF
>few|TRBJ2-1|.|TRBV9
TGTGCCAGCAGCGCGACGCTGGTGGGCCCGAATGAGCAGTTCTTC
CASSATLVGPNEQFF
>few|TRBJ2-7|.|TRBV18
TGTGCCAGCTCAGAGACTATAGGATTCGAGCAGTACTTC
CASSETIGFEQYF
>.|TRBJ2-3|.|TRBV7-9
TGTGCCAGCAGCCTCAGCACAGATACGCAGTATTTT
CASSLSTDTQYF
>many|TRBJ1-2|.|TRBV5-4
TGTGCCAGCAGCTTTTACGGACAGTGGGGATCGGGTGGCTACACCTTC
CASSFYGQWGSGGYTF
>.|TRBJ2-5|.|TRBV7-2
TGTGCCAGCAGCTTAGGGTCAGCGAGGAGGGGCCAAGAGACCCAGTACTTC
CASSLGSARRGQETQYF
>.|TRBJ1-2|.|TRBV7-9
TGTGCCAGCAGCGGCAGCGCAGGGTCCTATGGCTACACCTTC
CASSGSAGSYGYTF
>many|TRBJ1-5|TRBD1|TRBV7-7
TGTGCTAGCAGCCCCGGGACAGGGCCCAATCAGCCCCAGCATTTT
CASSPGTGPNQPQHF
>few|TRBJ2-2|.|TRBV11-2
TGTGCCAGCAGCTTAGCTACTAGAGGCACCGGGGAGCTGTTTTTT
CASSLATRGTGELFF
>few|TRBJ2-2|.|TRBV11-2
TGTGCCAGCAAGGGGGAGGGGCCCGGGGAGCTGTTTTTT
CASKGEGPGELFF
>few|TRBJ1-2|.|TRBV2
TGTGCCAGCAGTGAATCGTGGGGCGCCGGCTATGGCTACACCTTC
CASSESWGAGYGYTF
>few|TRBJ1-2|.|TRBV2
TGTGCCAGCAGCGCCGGGTCCTCGTTGGGCTACACCTTC
CASSAGSSLGYTF